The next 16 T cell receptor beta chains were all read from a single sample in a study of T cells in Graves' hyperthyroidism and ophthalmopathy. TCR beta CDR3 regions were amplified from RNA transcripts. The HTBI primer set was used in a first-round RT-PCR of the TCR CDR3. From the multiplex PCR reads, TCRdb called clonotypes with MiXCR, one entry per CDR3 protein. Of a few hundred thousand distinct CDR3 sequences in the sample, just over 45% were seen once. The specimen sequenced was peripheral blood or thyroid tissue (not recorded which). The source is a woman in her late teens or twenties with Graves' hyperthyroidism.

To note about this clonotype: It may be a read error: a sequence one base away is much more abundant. CDR3 DNA: TGTGCTAGTGGTTTGGTAATCAGGGAGCTGTTTTTT. Protein product: CASGLVIRELFF. This sequence joins TRBV12-5 and TRBJ2-2; D not resolved. V dropped 0 bases and J dropped 9 bases, with 5 bases sitting between them. The germline gives CDR1 LGHNT, CDR2 FRNRAP. This CDR3 comprises 12 residues.

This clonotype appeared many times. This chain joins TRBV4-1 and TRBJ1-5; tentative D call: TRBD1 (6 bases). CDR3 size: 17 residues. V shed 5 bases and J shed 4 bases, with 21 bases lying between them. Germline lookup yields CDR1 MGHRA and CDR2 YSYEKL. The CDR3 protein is CASSSRFPSGENQPQHF. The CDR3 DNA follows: TGCGCCAGCAGCTCCCGTTTCCCTTCAGGGGAGAATCAGCCCCAGCATTTT.

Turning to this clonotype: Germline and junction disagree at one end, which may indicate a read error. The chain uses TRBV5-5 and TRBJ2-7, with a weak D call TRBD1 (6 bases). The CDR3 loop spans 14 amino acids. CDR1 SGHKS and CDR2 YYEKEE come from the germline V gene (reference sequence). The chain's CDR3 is CASSLTGLAYGQYF. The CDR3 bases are TGTGCCAGCAGCTTGACAGGGTTGGCCTACGGGCAGTACTTC.

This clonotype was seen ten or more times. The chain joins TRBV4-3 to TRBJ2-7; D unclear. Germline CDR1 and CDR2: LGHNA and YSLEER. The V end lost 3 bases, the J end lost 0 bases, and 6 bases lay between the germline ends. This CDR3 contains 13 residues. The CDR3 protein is CASSQARSYEQYF. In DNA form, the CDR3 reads TGCGCCAGCAGCCAGGCCCGCTCCTACGAGCAGTACTTC.

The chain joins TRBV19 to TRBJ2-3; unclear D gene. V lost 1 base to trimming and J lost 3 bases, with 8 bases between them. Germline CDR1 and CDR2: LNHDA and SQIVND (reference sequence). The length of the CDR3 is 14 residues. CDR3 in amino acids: CASSIVGETDTQYF. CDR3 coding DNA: TGTGCCAGTAGTATAGTTGGGGAAACAGATACGCAGTATTTT.

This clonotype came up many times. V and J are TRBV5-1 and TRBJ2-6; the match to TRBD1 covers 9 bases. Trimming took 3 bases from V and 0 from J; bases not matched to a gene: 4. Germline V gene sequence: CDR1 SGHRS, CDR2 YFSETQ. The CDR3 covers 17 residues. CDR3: CASSWGQGHSGANVLTF. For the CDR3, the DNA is TGCGCCAGCAGCTGGGGACAGGGCCACTCTGGGGCCAACGTCCTGACTTTC.

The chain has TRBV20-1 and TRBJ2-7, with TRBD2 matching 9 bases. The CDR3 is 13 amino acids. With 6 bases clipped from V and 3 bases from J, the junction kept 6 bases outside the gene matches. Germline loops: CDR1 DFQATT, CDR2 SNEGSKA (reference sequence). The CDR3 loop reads CSAIAGAIYEQYF. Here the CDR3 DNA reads TGCAGTGCCATAGCGGGGGCTATCTACGAGCAGTACTTC.

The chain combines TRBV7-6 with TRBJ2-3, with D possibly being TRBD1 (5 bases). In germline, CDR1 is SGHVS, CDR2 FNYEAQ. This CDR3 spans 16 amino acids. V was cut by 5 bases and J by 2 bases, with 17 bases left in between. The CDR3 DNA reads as TGTGCCAGCAGCACCAAGACAGTTGGCTACACAGATACGCAGTATTTT. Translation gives CASSTKTVGYTDTQYF.

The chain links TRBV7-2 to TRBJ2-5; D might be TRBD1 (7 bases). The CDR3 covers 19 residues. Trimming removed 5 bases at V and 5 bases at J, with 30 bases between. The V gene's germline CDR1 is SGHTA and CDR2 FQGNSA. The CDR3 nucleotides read TGTGCCAGCAGCGTCCGGGAACGGTGGAGGGGGCAGTCCCTCGAGACCCAGTACTTC. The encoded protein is CASSVRERWRGQSLETQYF.

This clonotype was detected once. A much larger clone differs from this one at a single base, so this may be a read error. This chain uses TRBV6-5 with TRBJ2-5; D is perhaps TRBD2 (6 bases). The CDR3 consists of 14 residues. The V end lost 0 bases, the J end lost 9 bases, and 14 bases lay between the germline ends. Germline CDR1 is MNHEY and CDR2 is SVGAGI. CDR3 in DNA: TGTGCCAGCAGTTACTCAGGGGTAGGGGAGGCCCAGTACTTC. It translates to CASSYSGVGEAQYF.

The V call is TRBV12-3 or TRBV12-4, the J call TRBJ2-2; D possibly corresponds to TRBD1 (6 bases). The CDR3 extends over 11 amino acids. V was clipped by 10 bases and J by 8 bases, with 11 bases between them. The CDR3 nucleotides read TGTGCCATCAACGGACAGGGGGAGCTGTTTTTT. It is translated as CAINGQGELFF.

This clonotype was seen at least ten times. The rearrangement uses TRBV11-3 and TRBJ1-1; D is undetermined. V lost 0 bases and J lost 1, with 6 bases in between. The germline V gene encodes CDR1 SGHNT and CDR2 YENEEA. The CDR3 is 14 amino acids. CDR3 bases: TGTGCCAGCAGCTTAGAGGGTTGGAACACTGAAGCTTTCTTT. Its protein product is CASSLEGWNTEAFF.

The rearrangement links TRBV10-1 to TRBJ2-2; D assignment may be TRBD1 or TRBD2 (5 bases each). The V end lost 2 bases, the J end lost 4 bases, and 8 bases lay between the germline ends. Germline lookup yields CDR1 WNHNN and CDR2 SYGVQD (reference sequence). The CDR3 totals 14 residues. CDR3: CASSERDPTGELFF. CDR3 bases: TGCGCCAGCAGTGAGCGGGACCCCACCGGGGAGCTGTTTTTT.

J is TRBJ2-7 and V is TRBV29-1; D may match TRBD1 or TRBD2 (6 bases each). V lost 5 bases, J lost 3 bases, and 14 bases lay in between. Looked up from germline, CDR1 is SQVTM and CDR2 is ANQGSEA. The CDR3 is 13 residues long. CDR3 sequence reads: CSVRLGGFYEQYF. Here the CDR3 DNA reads TGCAGCGTTCGACTAGGGGGGTTCTACGAGCAGTACTTC.

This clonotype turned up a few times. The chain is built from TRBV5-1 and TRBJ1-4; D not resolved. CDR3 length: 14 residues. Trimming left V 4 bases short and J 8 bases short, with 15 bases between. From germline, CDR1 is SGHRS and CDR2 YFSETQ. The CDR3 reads CASSPLGDQEKLFF. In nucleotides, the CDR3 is TGCGCCAGCAGCCCCTTGGGCGATCAGGAAAAACTGTTTTTT.

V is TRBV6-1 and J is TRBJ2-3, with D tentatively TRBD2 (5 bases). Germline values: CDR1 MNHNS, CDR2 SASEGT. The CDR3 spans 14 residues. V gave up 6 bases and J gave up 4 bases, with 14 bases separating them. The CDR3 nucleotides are TGTGCCAGCAGCCTAGCCTCTGGGGCAGATACGCAGTATTTT. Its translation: CASSLASGADTQYF.